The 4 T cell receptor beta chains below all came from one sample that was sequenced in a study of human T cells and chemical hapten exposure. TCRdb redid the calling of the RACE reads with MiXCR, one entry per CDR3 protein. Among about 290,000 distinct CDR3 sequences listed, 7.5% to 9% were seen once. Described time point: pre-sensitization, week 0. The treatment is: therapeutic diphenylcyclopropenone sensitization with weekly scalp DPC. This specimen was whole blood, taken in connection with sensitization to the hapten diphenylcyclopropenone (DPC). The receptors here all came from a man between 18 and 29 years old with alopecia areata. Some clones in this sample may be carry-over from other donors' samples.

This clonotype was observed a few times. The DNA for the CDR3 is TGCAGTTACGAAGGGGACGCGATTGAGACCCAGTACTTC. The encoded protein is CSYEGDAIETQYF. This chain uses TRBV20-1 with TRBJ2-5; D may correspond to TRBD1 or TRBD2 (5 bases each). The CDR3 spans 13 residues. CDR1 DFQATT and CDR2 SNEGSKA come from the germline V gene (reference sequence). The V end was cut by 8 bases, the J end by 5 bases, with 18 bases between.

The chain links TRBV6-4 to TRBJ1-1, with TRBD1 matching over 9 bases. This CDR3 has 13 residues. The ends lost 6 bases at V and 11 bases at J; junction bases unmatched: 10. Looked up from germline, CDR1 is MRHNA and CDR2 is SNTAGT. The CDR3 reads CASSDRGGKRAFF. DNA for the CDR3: TGTGCCAGCAGCGACAGGGGGGGGAAAAGGGCTTTCTTT.

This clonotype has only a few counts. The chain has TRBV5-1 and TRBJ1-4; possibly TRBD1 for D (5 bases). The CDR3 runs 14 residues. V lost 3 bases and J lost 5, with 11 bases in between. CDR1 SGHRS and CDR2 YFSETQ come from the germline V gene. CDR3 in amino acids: CASSSGTVNEKLFF. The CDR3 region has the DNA TGCGCCAGCAGCTCCGGGACCGTCAATGAAAAACTGTTTTTT.

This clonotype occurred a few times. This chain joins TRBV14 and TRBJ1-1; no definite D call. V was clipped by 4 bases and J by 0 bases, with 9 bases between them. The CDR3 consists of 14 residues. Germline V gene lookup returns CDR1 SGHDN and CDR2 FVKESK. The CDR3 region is CASSRIEMNTEAFF. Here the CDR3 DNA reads TGTGCCAGCAGCCGAATCGAGATGAACACTGAAGCTTTCTTT.